The present entry profiles one T cell receptor beta chain with its context. This sample stems from a study of tumor and adjacent non-tumor tissue in lung cancer. Trimming removed 7 bases at V and 1 base at J, with 18 bases between. Per the germline V gene, CDR1 is SQVTM and CDR2 is ANQGSEA. CDR3 length: 15 amino acids. No cell sorting was done before RNA was extracted from the tissue. The library came from three nested PCR rounds adapted from ARM-PCR protocols. From the multiplex PCR reads, TCRdb called clonotypes with MiXCR, one entry per CDR3 protein. The data show 200,000 to 250,000 distinct CDR3 sequences, 71% seen once.

V gene TRBV29-1 combines with J gene TRBJ2-3; perhaps TRBD2 as D (7 bases). The source is a man aged 55 to 70 with non-small cell lung cancer. Sequencing was done on a sample of lung tumor tissue. CDR3 region: CSAGRGALGTDTQYF. For the CDR3, the DNA is TGCAGCGCGGGACGGGGGGCATTGGGCACAGATACGCAGTATTTT.